This is a list of T cell receptor beta chains from one sample in a study of T-cell memory formation after mild COVID-19. TCRdb reprocessed the 5' RACE reads via MiXCR and lists one record per CDR3 protein. The sample records approximately 480,000 distinct CDR3 sequences, roughly 20% being singletons. The sequencing sample was made of PBMCs or a T cell subset sorted from them (not recorded which). These TCRs come from an adult woman who had mild COVID-19 (a few samples of this study predate the infection). Cell type and time point are not known. Each CDR3 is given with its conserved first and last residue. Fields, in order: clone size, V gene, J gene, D gene, CDR3 protein. The D gene is left open where the match is weak. A row's size may be missing; if present it is once, few, many or a size class.

clone_size: few
v_call: TRBV5-1
j_call: TRBJ1-1
d_call: -
cdr3_aa: CASSLAGGSGTEAFF

clone_size: -
v_call: TRBV29-1
j_call: TRBJ2-5
d_call: TRBD1
cdr3_aa: CSVQATGGQETQYF

clone_size: many
v_call: TRBV29-1
j_call: TRBJ1-1
d_call: -
cdr3_aa: CSVVRSSEAFF

clone_size: few
v_call: TRBV7-6
j_call: TRBJ1-1
d_call: TRBD1
cdr3_aa: CASSGYRGAEAFF

clone_size: few
v_call: TRBV20-1
j_call: TRBJ2-1
d_call: -
cdr3_aa: CSARGSTPANEQFF

clone_size: -
v_call: TRBV30
j_call: TRBJ2-7
d_call: -
cdr3_aa: CAWSSDSAYEQYF

clone_size: -
v_call: TRBV29-1
j_call: TRBJ2-7
d_call: TRBD1
cdr3_aa: CSVEGTVAYEQYF

clone_size: -
v_call: TRBV27
j_call: TRBJ1-1
d_call: -
cdr3_aa: CASSSGFGTRKPRAFF

clone_size: many
v_call: TRBV20-1
j_call: TRBJ1-5
d_call: -
cdr3_aa: CSANAAGHYSNQPQHF

clone_size: few
v_call: TRBV6-6
j_call: TRBJ1-1
d_call: TRBD1
cdr3_aa: CASSHLDRGGTEAFF

clone_size: few
v_call: TRBV18
j_call: TRBJ2-5
d_call: -
cdr3_aa: CASSRTEEETQYF

clone_size: -
v_call: TRBV7-9
j_call: TRBJ1-2
d_call: TRBD1
cdr3_aa: CASSLEWDRGSYGYTF

clone_size: -
v_call: TRBV15
j_call: TRBJ1-2
d_call: -
cdr3_aa: CALDGASYGYTF

clone_size: few
v_call: TRBV5-5
j_call: TRBJ1-6
d_call: -
cdr3_aa: CASSLGLGSPLHF

clone_size: -
v_call: TRBV11-2
j_call: TRBJ2-2
d_call: -
cdr3_aa: CASSPPGGVRNTGELFF

clone_size: few
v_call: TRBV7-6
j_call: TRBJ2-7
d_call: TRBD1
cdr3_aa: CASSLEATGAHEQYF

clone_size: -
v_call: TRBV20-1
j_call: TRBJ1-1
d_call: -
cdr3_aa: CSAKAMNTEAFF

clone_size: -
v_call: TRBV5-1
j_call: TRBJ1-1
d_call: -
cdr3_aa: CASSFRDYTNTEAFF

clone_size: -
v_call: TRBV7-9
j_call: TRBJ2-7
d_call: TRBD2
cdr3_aa: CASSGPSGTRTSEQYF

clone_size: -
v_call: TRBV6-6
j_call: TRBJ2-1
d_call: TRBD2
cdr3_aa: CARSRGLAGGPDNEQFF

clone_size: -
v_call: TRBV29-1
j_call: TRBJ1-1
d_call: -
cdr3_aa: CSVLPLGRSTEAFF

clone_size: -
v_call: TRBV4-1
j_call: TRBJ1-2
d_call: -
cdr3_aa: CASSQDGLRGNYGYTF

clone_size: -
v_call: TRBV12-3/TRBV12-4
j_call: TRBJ2-1
d_call: TRBD1
cdr3_aa: CASSLAGTGGEQFF

clone_size: -
v_call: TRBV4-1
j_call: TRBJ2-7
d_call: -
cdr3_aa: CASSLGGEYEQYF

clone_size: few
v_call: TRBV5-1
j_call: TRBJ2-2
d_call: -
cdr3_aa: CASSLLTETGELFF

clone_size: many
v_call: TRBV10-3
j_call: TRBJ1-2
d_call: TRBD1
cdr3_aa: CAISDLEGTGGGYGYTF

clone_size: -
v_call: TRBV12-3/TRBV12-4
j_call: TRBJ2-1
d_call: TRBD2
cdr3_aa: CASSARTSGGIKMEQFF

clone_size: once
v_call: TRBV12-3/TRBV12-4
j_call: TRBJ1-1
d_call: -
cdr3_aa: CASSFWGRDTEAFF

clone_size: -
v_call: TRBV3-1
j_call: TRBJ2-7
d_call: TRBD2
cdr3_aa: CASSHLAGGYSTAQYF

clone_size: -
v_call: TRBV27
j_call: TRBJ2-7
d_call: TRBD1
cdr3_aa: CASSFGDSSYEQYF

clone_size: -
v_call: TRBV7-8
j_call: TRBJ1-1
d_call: TRBD1
cdr3_aa: CASSKGQWNTEAFF

clone_size: -
v_call: TRBV29-1
j_call: TRBJ2-3
d_call: -
cdr3_aa: CSAVRASIRPGTDTQYF

clone_size: few
v_call: TRBV10-3
j_call: TRBJ2-3
d_call: TRBD2
cdr3_aa: CAISERGPDTQYF

clone_size: few
v_call: TRBV12-3/TRBV12-4
j_call: TRBJ2-3
d_call: TRBD1
cdr3_aa: CASSSAGQGDSTDTQYF

clone_size: few
v_call: TRBV5-1
j_call: TRBJ1-5
d_call: TRBD1
cdr3_aa: CASSWDSPYSNQPQHF

clone_size: -
v_call: TRBV29-1
j_call: TRBJ2-1
d_call: -
cdr3_aa: CSVPTTGEDYNEQFF

clone_size: few
v_call: TRBV5-1
j_call: TRBJ2-5
d_call: -
cdr3_aa: CASSPERQGGTQYF

clone_size: few
v_call: TRBV5-1
j_call: TRBJ2-3
d_call: TRBD1
cdr3_aa: CASSLAQGATDTQYF

clone_size: -
v_call: TRBV10-3
j_call: TRBJ2-7
d_call: -
cdr3_aa: CAISENQGLDEQYF

clone_size: -
v_call: TRBV19
j_call: TRBJ1-1
d_call: -
cdr3_aa: CASSNQGLMNTEAFF

clone_size: few
v_call: TRBV23-1
j_call: TRBJ1-5
d_call: -
cdr3_aa: CAQRQTCQPQHF

clone_size: few
v_call: TRBV20-1
j_call: TRBJ1-2
d_call: -
cdr3_aa: CSARDRGNGYTF

clone_size: -
v_call: TRBV9
j_call: TRBJ2-3
d_call: -
cdr3_aa: CASSVRQSTDTQYF

clone_size: many
v_call: TRBV7-9
j_call: TRBJ2-7
d_call: -
cdr3_aa: CASSANNYEQYF

clone_size: -
v_call: TRBV5-5
j_call: TRBJ2-7
d_call: TRBD2
cdr3_aa: CASSLTGTSGGYEQYF

clone_size: many
v_call: TRBV24-1
j_call: TRBJ2-3
d_call: -
cdr3_aa: CATSELFGDTQYF

clone_size: few
v_call: TRBV20-1
j_call: TRBJ2-7
d_call: TRBD2
cdr3_aa: CSAIGTSGVEQYF

clone_size: -
v_call: TRBV6-5
j_call: TRBJ2-6
d_call: -
cdr3_aa: CASSYEIPTRANVLTF

clone_size: few
v_call: TRBV24-1
j_call: TRBJ2-2
d_call: -
cdr3_aa: CATSGRIHTGELFF

clone_size: -
v_call: TRBV27
j_call: TRBJ2-7
d_call: -
cdr3_aa: CASSNTPDSSYEQYF

clone_size: -
v_call: TRBV27
j_call: TRBJ2-7
d_call: -
cdr3_aa: CASSRGGGFSEQYF

clone_size: -
v_call: TRBV27
j_call: TRBJ2-7
d_call: TRBD1
cdr3_aa: CASSLEQGHYEQYF

clone_size: few
v_call: TRBV5-6
j_call: TRBJ1-6
d_call: -
cdr3_aa: CASSLRGGGPNSPLHF

clone_size: many
v_call: TRBV5-4
j_call: TRBJ1-5
d_call: -
cdr3_aa: CASSFGSNQPQHF

clone_size: -
v_call: TRBV21-1
j_call: TRBJ2-4
d_call: -
cdr3_aa: CASSKGEAKNIQYF

clone_size: few
v_call: TRBV6-5
j_call: TRBJ1-1
d_call: -
cdr3_aa: CASSYPSVGGTEAFF

clone_size: few
v_call: TRBV5-5
j_call: TRBJ2-5
d_call: -
cdr3_aa: CASSLVGHPTTQETQYF

clone_size: -
v_call: TRBV29-1
j_call: TRBJ1-2
d_call: -
cdr3_aa: CSAYRPNTF

clone_size: -
v_call: TRBV9
j_call: TRBJ2-5
d_call: -
cdr3_aa: CASSVGGRETQYF